This TCR beta chain was documented in a study of PD-1 blockade in mismatch repair-deficient tumors (dated by TCRdb to the late 2010s). Describing the broader study: Between late 2013 and 2016, more than 75 consecutive patients with 11 to 13 mismatch repair-deficient cancer types, all previously treated and progressing, were enrolled in the trial. Tumor-associated T cell clones were tracked in the peripheral blood of patients responding to PD-1 blockade by deep sequencing of TCR CDR3 regions. Beyond this particular receptor, the publication reports: After pembrolizumab, tumor-resident clones, which were often undetectable in blood before treatment, expanded rapidly and then contracted, generally ahead of radiologic responses.

Receptor amplification or capture employed the immunoSEQ multiplex PCR assay. The source is immuneACCESS, and TCRdb retained only in-frame sequences with V and J called. Part of the clones is not carried over; for the studies checked, unresolved V genes explain less than half of this, and the remainder is unexplained. The table for this sample lists more than 95,000 clones; around 86% of them were counted only once. The leading ten clones occupy approximately 13% of the sample. Mismatch repair deficiency in every enrolled patient was established by polymerase chain reaction or immunohistochemistry. A few patients who responded to pembrolizumab therapy underwent TCR sequencing. In the phase II trial, pembrolizumab PD-1 blockade was tested prospectively in advanced mismatch repair-deficient cancers, no matter which tissue of origin the cancers came from. Serial peripheral blood T cell samples were collected before and at multiple times after starting PD-1 blockade. Blood sampling times were reported as weeks after the first pembrolizumab dose.

CDR1 and CDR2, looked up from the germline V gene, are SGHAT and FQNNGV. The V and J ends are trimmed by 0 bases and 0 bases, leaving 6 bases between them. Spanning cysteine to phenylalanine, the CDR3 consists of 14 amino acids. The DNA shown is the 42-base CDR3, in frame from base 1. In the case of this clone: This clone's antigen is unknown. Per-base qualities were not stored, and no clone one base away is much larger.

The sequence links TRBV11-2 to TRBJ2-7, with TRBD2 as a weak D call on 5 bases. Sequenced here: peripheral blood, sampled 44 weeks after starting pembrolizumab. The TCR originated in an adult with mismatch repair-deficient cancer. The nucleotides read TGTGCCAGCAGCTTAGAGGCGGGCTCCTACGAGCAGTACTTC. Its coded protein is CASSLEAGSYEQYF.